The 21 T cell receptor beta chains presented below share a single source sample, sequenced in a study of blood T cell repertoires in COVID-19. The assay was immunoSEQ multiplex PCR, and TCRdb's table has in-frame clones only and misses some. The sample shows hundreds of thousands of clones, about nine tenths of them seen only once. The sequenced material came from peripheral blood. The receptors derive from a woman in her forties or fifties with COVID-19, enrolled during active disease.

V usage is TRBV25-1 and J usage is TRBJ1-3; D perhaps matches TRBD1 (5 bases). The CDR3 contains 16 residues. CDR1 MGHDK and CDR2 SYGVNS come from the germline V gene. The V and J ends lost 3 bases and 4 bases respectively, with 16 bases between them. CDR3 sequence: CASSDWDRGEGNTIYF. The CDR3 coding sequence is TGTGCCAGCAGTGATTGGGACCGGGGGGAAGGAAACACCATATATTTT.

CDR3 DNA sequence: TGTGCCAGCAGTGGACTCAAAAACATTCAGTACTTC. It is translated as CASSGLKNIQYF. The chain joins TRBV2 to TRBJ2-4, with D unresolved. With 4 bases removed from V and 3 bases from J, the gap between germline ends came to 4 bases. Germline assignment: CDR1 SNHLY and CDR2 FYNNEI. The CDR3 spans 12 residues. The whole variable domain, remainder taken from reference TRBV2 and TRBJ2-4, is EPEVTQTPSHQVTQMGQEVILRCVPISNHLYFYWYRQILGQKVEFLVSFYNNEISEKSEIFDDQFSVERPDGSNFTLKIRSTKLEDSAMYFCASSGLKNIQYFGAGTRLSVL.

The chain recombines TRBV24-1 with TRBJ2-1, with 14 nucleotides matching TRBD2. Germline CDR1 is KGHDR and CDR2 is SFDVKD. This CDR3 has 16 amino acids. J lost 10 bases, V lost 2 bases, and 6 bases had no gene match. Here the CDR3 reads CATSDSGLAGVGEQFF. In DNA form, the CDR3 reads TGTGCCACCAGTGATTCGGGACTAGCGGGAGTAGGCGAGCAGTTCTTC.

V gene TRBV12-3 or TRBV12-4 combines with J gene TRBJ2-7; 7 bases align to TRBD1. This CDR3 comprises 10 residues. The DNA of the CDR3 is TGTGCCAGCAGTTCACAGGGGCATGCGGTC. This translates into CASSSQGHAV.

About this clone itself: Just one base apart from a much larger clone, this may be a read error. CDR3 residues: CASSLGYEQYF. DNA of the CDR3: TGTGCCAGCAGCCTAGGCTACGAGCAGTACTTC. The chain joins TRBV12-3 or TRBV12-4 to TRBJ2-7; D not resolved. CDR3 size: 11 residues. V lost 6 bases and J 3 bases, leaving 6 bases between the germline ends.

The chain joins TRBV27 to TRBJ2-1; 9 bases are shared with TRBD1. The junction had 8 bases not matched to a gene; V was cut back by 6 bases and J by 2 bases. The CDR3 contains 16 residues. The germline CDR1 and CDR2 sequences are MNHEY and SMNVEV (reference sequence). CDR3 sequence reads: CASRTFTGGAYNEQFF. CDR3 DNA: TGTGCCAGCAGGACCTTTACAGGGGGCGCCTACAATGAGCAGTTCTTC.

This clone was found a few times. This chain connects TRBV7-2 to TRBJ1-2, with a possible D match to TRBD1 (6 bases). Germline assignment: CDR1 SGHTA and CDR2 FQGNSA. The CDR3 runs to 14 residues. Trimming took 6 bases from V and 2 from J, leaving 13 bases between them. DNA for the CDR3: TGTGCCAGCAGTTGGACGACAGGAAACTATGGCTACACCTTC. It codes for CASSWTTGNYGYTF.

This sequence joins TRBV30 and TRBJ2-7, with 8 nucleotides matching TRBD2. Germline trimming cut 2 bases from V and 6 bases from J; bases unmatched to any gene: 12. This CDR3 has 15 amino acids. CDR1 is GTSNPN, CDR2 SVGIG, per germline (reference sequence). The CDR3 spells CAWSLLAGGSGEQYF. DNA for the CDR3: TGTGCCTGGAGTCTCCTGGCGGGAGGTTCTGGCGAGCAGTACTTC. The complete variable domain, with remaining parts taken from reference TRBV30 and TRBJ2-7, reads SQTIHQWPATLVQPVGSPLSLECTVEGTSNPNLYWYRQAAGRGLQLLFYSVGIGQISSEVPQNLSASRPQDRQFILSSKKLLLSDSGFYLCAWSLLAGGSGEQYFGPGTRLTVT.

The V call is TRBV5-4, the J call TRBJ2-3; D perhaps matches TRBD1 (7 bases). Trimming cost V 4 bases and J 3 bases, with 18 bases left between them. The germline CDR1 and CDR2 sequences are SGHNT and YYREEE (reference sequence). The CDR3 totals 16 residues. The CDR3 bases are TGTGCCAGCAGCCCCGCAGGGGGGCACCGAACAGATACGCAGTATTTT. The encoded protein is CASSPAGGHRTDTQYF.

This chain connects TRBV4-3 to TRBJ2-3; D is perhaps TRBD2 (5 bases). This CDR3 has 18 amino acids. From germline, CDR1 is LGHNA and CDR2 YSLEER. V was clipped by 1 base and J by 2 bases, with 19 bases between them. The CDR3 DNA sequence: TGCGCCAGCAGCCAAGGTCGTGTATTAGGACTCGACACAGATACGCAGTATTTT. Amino acids: CASSQGRVLGLDTDTQYF.

The gene calls are TRBV27 and TRBJ2-3; no clear D gene. In germline, CDR1 is MNHEY, CDR2 SMNVEV (reference sequence). V lost 8 bases and J lost 0, with 12 bases in between. The CDR3 spans 14 residues. The CDR3 here is CASSYGESTDTQYF. CDR3 DNA sequence: TGTGCCAGCTCCTACGGAGAGAGCACAGATACGCAGTATTTT.

V is TRBV14 and J is TRBJ2-3; tentative D call: TRBD2 (5 bases). Germline loops: CDR1 SGHDN, CDR2 FVKESK. This CDR3 is built from 15 residues. The V end was cut by 4 bases, the J end by 1 base, with 12 bases between. This chain's CDR3 is CASSRLPGGTDTQYF. CDR3 nucleotides: TGTGCCAGCAGCCGACTCCCCGGGGGCACAGATACGCAGTATTTT.

This clone was detected a few times. The J gene is TRBJ1-1, the V gene TRBV20-1; D not resolved. The germline V and J ends were trimmed by 3 bases and 1 base, with 6 bases remaining between them. In germline, CDR1 is DFQATT, CDR2 SNEGSKA (reference sequence). The CDR3 length is 12 residues. The CDR3 is CSASVGNTEAFF. DNA of the CDR3: TGCAGTGCTAGTGTCGGGAACACTGAAGCTTTCTTT.

This clone was counted a single time. This chain links TRBV27 with TRBJ1-3; 7 bases line up with TRBD1. The CDR3 is made up of 18 amino acids. The J segment lost 2 bases and the V segment lost 2 bases, leaving 12 bases of the junction unmatched. The V gene's germline CDR1 is MNHEY and CDR2 SMNVEV (reference sequence). The CDR3 protein is CASSLRRAGGLPGNTIYF. The CDR3 bases are TGTGCCAGCAGTTTAAGAAGGGCAGGGGGATTACCTGGAAACACCATATATTTT.

This clone was seen more than once but under ten times. The gene calls are TRBV27 and TRBJ1-5; a weak D match, TRBD1 (6 bases). This CDR3 contains 17 residues. V lost 10 bases and J 9 bases, leaving 31 bases between the germline ends. Germline V gives CDR1 MNHEY, CDR2 SMNVEV (reference sequence). CDR3: CATGNGQTRTGQRPQHF. In DNA, the CDR3 is TGTGCCACCGGTAATGGACAGACGAGGACCGGGCAGCGGCCCCAGCATTTT.

V usage is TRBV3-1 (or the pseudogene TRBV3-2) and J usage is TRBJ2-1; D is uncertain. Trimming took 0 bases from V and 11 from J, leaving 8 bases between them. The CDR3 runs to 12 residues. Germline V gene lookup returns CDR1 LGHDT and CDR2 YNNKEL (reference sequence). The chain's CDR3 is CASSQDWQQQFF. CDR3 nucleotide sequence: TGTGCCAGCAGCCAAGACTGGCAACAGCAGTTCTTC.

This rearrangement joins TRBV28 to TRBJ1-6; TRBD1 is a possible D gene (6 bases). This CDR3 region has 14 residues. Trimming took 5 bases from V and 9 from J, leaving 14 bases between them. Germline CDR1 and CDR2: MDHEN and SYDVKM. CDR3 nucleotide sequence: TGTGCCAGCAGTCTCCGACAGGTTCCTTCACCCCTCCACTTT. Translation gives CASSLRQVPSPLHF.

The chain combines TRBV18 with TRBJ2-2, with a tentative D call TRBD2 (5 bases). The CDR3 is 15 residues long. Germline CDR1 is KGHSH and CDR2 is LQKENI. V gave up 3 bases and J gave up 0 bases, with 8 bases separating them. CDR3 loop: CASSPGNSNTGELFF. The CDR3 DNA reads as TGTGCCAGCTCACCCGGGAACTCGAACACCGGGGAGCTGTTTTTT.

This chain connects TRBV27 to TRBJ2-7, with 7 nucleotides matching TRBD1. This CDR3 is built from 18 residues. V shed 1 base, J shed 4 bases, and the junction held 16 bases outside the gene matches. In germline, CDR1 is MNHEY, CDR2 SMNVEV (reference sequence). For the CDR3, the DNA is TGTGCCAGCAGTTTATTTTCTCGGATCTCGGGACAGAGTTACGAGCAGTACTTC. It encodes CASSLFSRISGQSYEQYF.

This rearrangement joins TRBV5-1 to TRBJ2-7; maybe TRBD2 (6 bases). The CDR3 sequence is 14 residues long. Looked up from germline, CDR1 is SGHRS and CDR2 is YFSETQ. Trimming removed 0 bases at V and 4 bases at J, with 11 bases between. CDR3 DNA: TGCGCCAGCAGCTTGGCAGGGACTTCATACGAGCAGTACTTC. This encodes CASSLAGTSYEQYF.

J is TRBJ1-2 and V is TRBV11-2; TRBD1 aligns across 7 bases. The junction had 14 bases not matched to a gene; V was cut back by 5 bases and J by 8 bases. Germline CDR1 is SGHAT and CDR2 is FQNNGV. This CDR3 spans 15 amino acids. The CDR3 region is CASSDRPGTAGGYTF. DNA for the CDR3: TGTGCCAGCAGCGACAGACCCGGGACAGCTGGAGGCTACACCTTC.